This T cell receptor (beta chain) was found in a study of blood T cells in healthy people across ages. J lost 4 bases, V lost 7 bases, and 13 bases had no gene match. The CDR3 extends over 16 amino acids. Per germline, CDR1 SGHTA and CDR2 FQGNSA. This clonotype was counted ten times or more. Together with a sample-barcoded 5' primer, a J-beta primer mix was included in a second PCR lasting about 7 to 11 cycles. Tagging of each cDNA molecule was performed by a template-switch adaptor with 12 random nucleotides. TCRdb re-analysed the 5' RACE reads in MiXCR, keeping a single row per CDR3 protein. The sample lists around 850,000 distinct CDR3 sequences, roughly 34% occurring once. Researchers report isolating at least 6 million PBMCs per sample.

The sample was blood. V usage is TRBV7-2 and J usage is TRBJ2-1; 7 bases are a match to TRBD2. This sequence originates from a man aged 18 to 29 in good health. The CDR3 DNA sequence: TGTGCCAGCACCGAAACCAGCGCGGGGGTGTACAATGAGCAGTTCTTC. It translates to CASTETSAGVYNEQFF.